The entry that follows covers one TCR beta chain sequence. Its target is unknown. Healthy bone marrow donors made up the donors. The PCR used 60 Vbeta and 13 Jbeta primers. Sequencing was performed with immunoSEQ multiplex PCR; in TCRdb, only in-frame clones are kept and a portion is missing. This sample carries about 200,000 clones, around three quarters of them seen once, and the ten largest clones take roughly a sixth. The data belong to a study of cytomegalovirus exposure and HLA in healthy donors. Study-wide findings and caveats: As confirmed in vitro, a few CMV-associated chains were specific for CMV antigens.

This CDR3 contains 15 residues. In germline, CDR1 is SSHAT, CDR2 FNYEAQ (reference sequence). V lost 5 bases and J lost 3; bases outside the gene matches: 8. The V gene is TRBV7-7, the J gene TRBJ2-7; 9 bases are shared with TRBD1. The TCR was taken from a man aged 40-50 years in good health and CMV-seronegative. Specimen: PBMCs. This CDR3 reads CASSQGQGEYYEQYF. The CDR3 DNA reads as TGTGCCAGCAGCCAGGGACAGGGAGAATACTACGAGCAGTACTTC.